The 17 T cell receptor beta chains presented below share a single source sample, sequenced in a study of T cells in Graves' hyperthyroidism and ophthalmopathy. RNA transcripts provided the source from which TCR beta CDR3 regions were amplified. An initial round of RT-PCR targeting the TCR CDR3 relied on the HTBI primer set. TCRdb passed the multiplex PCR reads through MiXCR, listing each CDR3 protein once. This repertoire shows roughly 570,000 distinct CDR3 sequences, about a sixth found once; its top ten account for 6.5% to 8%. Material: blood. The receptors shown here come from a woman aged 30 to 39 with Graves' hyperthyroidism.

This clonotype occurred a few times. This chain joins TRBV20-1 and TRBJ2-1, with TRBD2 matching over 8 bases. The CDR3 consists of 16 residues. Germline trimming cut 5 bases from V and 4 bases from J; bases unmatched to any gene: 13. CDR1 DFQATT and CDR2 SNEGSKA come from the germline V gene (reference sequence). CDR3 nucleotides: TGCAGTGCTGAGTTCATTACTAGCGGCGGGTACAATGAGCAGTTCTTC. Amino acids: CSAEFITSGGYNEQFF.

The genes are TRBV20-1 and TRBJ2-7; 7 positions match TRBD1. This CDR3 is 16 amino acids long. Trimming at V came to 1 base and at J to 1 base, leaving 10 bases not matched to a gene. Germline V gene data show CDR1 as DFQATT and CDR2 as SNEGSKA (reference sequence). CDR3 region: CSARALTGIESYEQYF. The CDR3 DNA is TGCAGTGCTAGAGCCTTGACAGGGATCGAGTCCTACGAGCAGTACTTC.

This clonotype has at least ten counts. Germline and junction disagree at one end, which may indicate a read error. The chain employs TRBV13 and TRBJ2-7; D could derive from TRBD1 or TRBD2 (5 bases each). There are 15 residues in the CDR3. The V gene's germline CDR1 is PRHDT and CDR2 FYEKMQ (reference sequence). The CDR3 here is CASSLGWGSSFEQYF. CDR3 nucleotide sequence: TGTGCCAGCAGCTTAGGATGGGGGTCGTCCTTCGAGCAGTACTTC. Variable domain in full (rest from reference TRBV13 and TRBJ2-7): AAGVIQSPRHLIKEKRETATLKCYPIPRHDTVYWYQQGPGQDPQFLISFYEKMQSDKGSIPDRFSAQQFSDYHSELNMSSLELGDSALYFCASSLGWGSSFEQYFGPGTRLTVT.

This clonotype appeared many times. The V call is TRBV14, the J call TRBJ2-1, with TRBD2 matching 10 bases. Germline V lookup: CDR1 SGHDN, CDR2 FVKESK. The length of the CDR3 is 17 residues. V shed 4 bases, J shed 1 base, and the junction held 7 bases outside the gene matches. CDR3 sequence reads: CASSLPPGLASYNEQFF. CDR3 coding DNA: TGTGCCAGCAGCCTCCCACCGGGACTAGCGTCCTACAATGAGCAGTTCTTC.

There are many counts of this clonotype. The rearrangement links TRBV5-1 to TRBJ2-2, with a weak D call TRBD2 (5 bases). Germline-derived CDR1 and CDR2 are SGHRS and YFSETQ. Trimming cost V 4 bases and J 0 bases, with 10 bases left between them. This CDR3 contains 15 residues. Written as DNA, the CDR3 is TGCGCCAGCAGCGGGAGTTTAGCGAACACCGGGGAGCTGTTTTTT. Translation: CASSGSLANTGELFF.

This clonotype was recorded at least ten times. In nucleotides, the CDR3 is TGTGCCAGCAGCCCACTAGCTCCCCGAAGCGAGCAGTTCTTC. Amino acids: CASSPLAPRSEQFF. This chain links TRBV27 with TRBJ2-1, with a tentative D call TRBD2 (6 bases). Germline V gives CDR1 MNHEY, CDR2 SMNVEV (reference sequence). The CDR3 has 14 amino acids. Trimming left V 6 bases short and J 10 bases short, with 19 bases between.

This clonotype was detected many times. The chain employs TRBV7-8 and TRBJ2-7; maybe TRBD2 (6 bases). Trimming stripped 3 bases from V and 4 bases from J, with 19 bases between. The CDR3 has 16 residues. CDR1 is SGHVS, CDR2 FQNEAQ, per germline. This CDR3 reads CASSLRSGDGAYEQYF. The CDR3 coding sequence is TGTGCCAGCAGCTTGCGGTCGGGAGATGGGGCATACGAGCAGTACTTC.

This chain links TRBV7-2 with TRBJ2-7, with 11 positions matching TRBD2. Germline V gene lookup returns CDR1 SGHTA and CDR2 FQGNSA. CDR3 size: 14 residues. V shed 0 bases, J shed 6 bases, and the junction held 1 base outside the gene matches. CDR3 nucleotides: TGTGCCAGCAGCTTAGCTAGCGGGAGGGCCGAGCAGTACTTC. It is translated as CASSLASGRAEQYF.

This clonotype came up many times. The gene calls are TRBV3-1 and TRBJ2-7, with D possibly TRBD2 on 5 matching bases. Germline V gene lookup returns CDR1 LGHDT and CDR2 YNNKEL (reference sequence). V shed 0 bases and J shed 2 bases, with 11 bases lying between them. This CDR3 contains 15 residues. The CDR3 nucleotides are TGTGCCAGCAGCCAAGATTCACGGGGTCCCTACGAGCAGTACTTC. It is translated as CASSQDSRGPYEQYF.

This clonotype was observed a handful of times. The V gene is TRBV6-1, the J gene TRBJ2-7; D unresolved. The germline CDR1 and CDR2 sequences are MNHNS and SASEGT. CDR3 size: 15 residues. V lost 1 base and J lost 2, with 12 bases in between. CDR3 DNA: TGTGCCAGCAGTGAAGTTCAAGGGTTTGCCTACGAGCAGTACTTC. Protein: CASSEVQGFAYEQYF.

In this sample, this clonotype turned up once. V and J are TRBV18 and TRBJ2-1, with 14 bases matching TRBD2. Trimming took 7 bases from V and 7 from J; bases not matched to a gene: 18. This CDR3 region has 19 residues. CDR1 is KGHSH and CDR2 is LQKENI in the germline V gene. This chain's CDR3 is CASFYRSGLAGEGMNEQFF. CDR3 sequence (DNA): TGTGCCAGCTTCTATCGTTCGGGACTAGCGGGAGAAGGGATGAATGAGCAGTTCTTC.

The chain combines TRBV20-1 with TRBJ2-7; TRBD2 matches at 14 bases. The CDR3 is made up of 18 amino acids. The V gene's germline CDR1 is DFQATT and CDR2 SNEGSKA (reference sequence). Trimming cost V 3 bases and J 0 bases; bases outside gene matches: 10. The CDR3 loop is CSASGTSGSQDLSYEQYF. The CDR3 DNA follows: TGCAGTGCTAGCGGGACTAGCGGGAGCCAGGACCTCTCCTACGAGCAGTACTTC.

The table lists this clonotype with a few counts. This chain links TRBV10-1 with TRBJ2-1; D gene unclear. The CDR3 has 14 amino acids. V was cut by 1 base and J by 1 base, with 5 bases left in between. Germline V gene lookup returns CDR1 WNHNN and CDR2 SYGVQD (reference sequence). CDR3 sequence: CASSELLSYNEQFF. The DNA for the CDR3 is TGCGCCAGCAGTGAGTTGCTTTCCTACAATGAGCAGTTCTTC.

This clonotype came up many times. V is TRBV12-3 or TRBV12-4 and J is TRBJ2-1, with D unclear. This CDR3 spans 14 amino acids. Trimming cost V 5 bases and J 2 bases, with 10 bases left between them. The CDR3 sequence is CASSKGTPYNEQFF. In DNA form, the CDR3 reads TGTGCCAGCAGTAAGGGAACACCCTACAATGAGCAGTTCTTC.

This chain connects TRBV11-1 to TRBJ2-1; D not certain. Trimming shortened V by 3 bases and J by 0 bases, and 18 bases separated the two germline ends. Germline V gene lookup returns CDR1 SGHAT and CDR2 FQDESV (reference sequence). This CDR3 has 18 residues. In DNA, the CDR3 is TGTGCCAGCAGCTTGGCCTTGGATCGGAAAAGCTCCTACAATGAGCAGTTCTTC. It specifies CASSLALDRKSSYNEQFF.

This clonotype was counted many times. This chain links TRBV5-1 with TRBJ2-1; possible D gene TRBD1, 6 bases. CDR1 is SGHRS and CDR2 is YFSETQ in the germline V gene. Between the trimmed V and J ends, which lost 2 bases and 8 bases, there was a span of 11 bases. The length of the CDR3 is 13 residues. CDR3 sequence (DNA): TGCGCCAGCAGCTTCCAGGGGAAGGATGAGCAGTTCTTC. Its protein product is CASSFQGKDEQFF.

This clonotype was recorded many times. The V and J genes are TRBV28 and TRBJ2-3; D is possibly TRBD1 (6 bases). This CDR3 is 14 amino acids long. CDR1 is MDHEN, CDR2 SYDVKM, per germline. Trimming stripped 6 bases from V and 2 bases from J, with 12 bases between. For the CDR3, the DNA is TGTGCCAGCAGGATAGGGGGACACACAGATACGCAGTATTTT. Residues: CASRIGGHTDTQYF.